One T cell receptor beta chain is described in this entry. The sample belongs to a study of technical replicates of blood from several donors. The table came from immunoSEQ multiplex PCR; TCRdb's copy has only in-frame clones and leaves some out. The sample has 80,000 to 95,000 clones, 95% to 97% seen once. The CDR3 runs to 17 residues. Germline lookup yields CDR1 SGHTS and CDR2 YDEGEE. Trimming at V came to 0 bases and at J to 2 bases, leaving 8 bases not matched to a gene. This receptor was identified in a human donor in good health. Source material: T cells isolated from PBMCs. This sequence joins TRBV5-8 and TRBJ2-1; 7 bases are a match to TRBD1. The CDR3 nucleotides read TGTGCCAGCAGCTTGGTCTGGACAGGTGGGCCCTACAATGAGCAGTTCTTC. Amino acid sequence: CASSLVWTGGPYNEQFF.